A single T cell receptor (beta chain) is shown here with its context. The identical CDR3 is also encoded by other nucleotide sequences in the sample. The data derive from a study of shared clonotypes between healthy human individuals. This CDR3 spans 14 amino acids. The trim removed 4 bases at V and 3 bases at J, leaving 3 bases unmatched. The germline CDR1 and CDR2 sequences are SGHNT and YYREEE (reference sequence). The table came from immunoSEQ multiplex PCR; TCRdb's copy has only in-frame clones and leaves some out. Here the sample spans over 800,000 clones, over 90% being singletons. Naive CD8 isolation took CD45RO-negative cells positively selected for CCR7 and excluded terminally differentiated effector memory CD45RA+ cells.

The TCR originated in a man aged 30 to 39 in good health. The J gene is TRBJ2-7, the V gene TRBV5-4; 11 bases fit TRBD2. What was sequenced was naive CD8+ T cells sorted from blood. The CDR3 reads CASSTSGSGYEQYF. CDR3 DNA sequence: TGTGCCAGCAGCACTAGCGGGAGTGGCTACGAGCAGTACTTC.